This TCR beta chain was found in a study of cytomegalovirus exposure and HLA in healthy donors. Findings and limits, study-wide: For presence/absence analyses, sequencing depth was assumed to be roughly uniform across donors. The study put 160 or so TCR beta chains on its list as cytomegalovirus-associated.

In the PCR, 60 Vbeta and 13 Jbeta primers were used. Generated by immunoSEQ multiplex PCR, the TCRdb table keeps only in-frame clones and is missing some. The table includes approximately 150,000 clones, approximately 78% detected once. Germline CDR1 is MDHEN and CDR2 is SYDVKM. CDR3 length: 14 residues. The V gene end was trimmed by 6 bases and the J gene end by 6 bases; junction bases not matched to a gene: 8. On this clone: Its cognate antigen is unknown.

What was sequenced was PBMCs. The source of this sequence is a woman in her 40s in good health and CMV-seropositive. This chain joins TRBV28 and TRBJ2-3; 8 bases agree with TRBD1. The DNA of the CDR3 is TGTGCCAGCAGAACAGGGGGTGGTTCGGATACGCAGTATTTT. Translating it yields CASRTGGGSDTQYF.